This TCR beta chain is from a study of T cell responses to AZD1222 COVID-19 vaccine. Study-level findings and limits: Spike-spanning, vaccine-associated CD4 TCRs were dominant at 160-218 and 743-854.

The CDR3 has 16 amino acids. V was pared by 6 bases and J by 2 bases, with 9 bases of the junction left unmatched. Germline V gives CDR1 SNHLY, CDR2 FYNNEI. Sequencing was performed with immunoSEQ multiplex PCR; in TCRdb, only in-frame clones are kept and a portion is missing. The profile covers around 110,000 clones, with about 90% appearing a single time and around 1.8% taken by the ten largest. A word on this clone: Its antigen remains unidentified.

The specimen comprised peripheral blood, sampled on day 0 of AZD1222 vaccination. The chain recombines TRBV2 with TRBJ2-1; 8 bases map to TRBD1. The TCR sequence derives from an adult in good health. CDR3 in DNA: TGTGCCAGCAGGGGGTCCCGACAGGGGACCTACAATGAGCAGTTCTTC. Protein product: CASRGSRQGTYNEQFF.